The clone carrying this T cell receptor beta chain was detected a few times. The antigen remains undetermined. CDR3 length: 16 amino acids. Per germline, CDR1 DFQATT and CDR2 SNEGSKA (reference sequence). After removal of 0 bases from V and 3 bases from J, the junction contained 7 bases not matched to a gene. TCRdb reprocessed the 5' RACE reads via MiXCR and lists one record per CDR3 protein. The sample yields approximately 210,000 distinct CDR3 sequences, more than 25% seen once. The data were obtained in a study of T-cell memory formation after mild COVID-19. Turning to the study itself: For the most part, TCR clusters were specific to one donor.

Study observations and caveats: Later expanders leaned toward CD4+, whereas clones contracting from day 15 to 85 were balanced CD4/CD8. There was no confirmation that second-wave clones peaking on day 37 were SARS-CoV-2 specific. Pre-infection memory showed some responding clones, and this suggested that cross-reactive memory joined.

The chain couples TRBV20-1 to TRBJ2-1; 8 nucleotides match TRBD2. The sequence came from an adult woman who had mild COVID-19 (a few samples of this study predate the infection). Cell type and time point are not known. Sequencing was done on a sample of PBMCs or a T cell subset sorted from them (not recorded which). The CDR3 sequence: CSARDMAGGVYNEQFF. CDR3 coding DNA: TGCAGTGCTAGAGATATGGCGGGGGGCGTCTACAATGAGCAGTTCTTC.